This entry is about one T cell receptor (beta chain). Original analysis: Amplification of reference gene primers provided the estimated nucleated cell counts. The table came from immunoSEQ multiplex PCR; TCRdb's copy has only in-frame clones and leaves some out. The V and J calls and the clone size are those of that table, but D and trimming were determined from the DNA. The table has about 220,000 clones, 82% seen once. The data are from a study of blood T cell repertoires in COVID-19. Study-wide context: Material from acute and convalescent COVID-19 was sourced from the United States, Italy and Spain. T cells, B-cell-depleted T cells, or PBMCs supplied cDNA or gDNA.

The CDR3 sequence is 13 residues long. Germline V gene sequence: CDR1 SGHNT, CDR2 YYREEE (reference sequence). The ends were cut back, 1 base at V and 8 bases at J, with 9 bases in the middle. The chain uses TRBV5-4 and TRBJ1-4; D is undetermined. This TCR was recovered from a woman aged 65 to 85 with acute or convalescent COVID-19. Sequencing was done on a sample of peripheral blood. The CDR3: CASSLSGREKLFF. The CDR3, as DNA: TGTGCCAGCAGCTTGAGTGGGAGGGAAAAACTGTTTTTT.